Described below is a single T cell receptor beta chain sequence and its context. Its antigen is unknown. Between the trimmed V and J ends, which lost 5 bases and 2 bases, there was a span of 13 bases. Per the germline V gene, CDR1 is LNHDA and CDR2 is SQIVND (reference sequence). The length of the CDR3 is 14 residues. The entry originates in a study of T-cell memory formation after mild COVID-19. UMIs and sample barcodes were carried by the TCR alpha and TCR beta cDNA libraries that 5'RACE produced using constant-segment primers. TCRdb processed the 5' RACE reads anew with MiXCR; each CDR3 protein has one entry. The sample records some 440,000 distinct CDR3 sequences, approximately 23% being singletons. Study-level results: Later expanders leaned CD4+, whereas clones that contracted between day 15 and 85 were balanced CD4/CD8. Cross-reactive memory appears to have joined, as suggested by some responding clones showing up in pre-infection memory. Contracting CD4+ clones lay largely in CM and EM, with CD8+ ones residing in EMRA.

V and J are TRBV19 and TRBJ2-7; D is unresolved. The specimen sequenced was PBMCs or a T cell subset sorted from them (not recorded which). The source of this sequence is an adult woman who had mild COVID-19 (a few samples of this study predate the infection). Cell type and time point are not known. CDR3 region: CASSPQKGTYEQYF. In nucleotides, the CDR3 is TGTGCCAGTAGTCCTCAGAAGGGTACCTACGAGCAGTACTTC.